Below are 28 T cell receptor beta chains sequenced from a single sample in a study of siplizumab effects on memory and regulatory T cells. The data were produced by immunoSEQ multiplex PCR, yet TCRdb's version contains in-frame clones alone and is incomplete. The data show 90,000 to 130,000 clones, just under 95% seen once. The sequenced material came from CD4+ T cells sorted from blood. These receptors were collected from a human donor in good health.

The chain has TRBV6-5 and TRBJ1-3; no definite D call. This CDR3 spans 14 amino acids. Trimming removed 2 bases from V and 0 bases from J, with 5 bases in between. Germline loops: CDR1 MNHEY, CDR2 SVGAGI. CDR3 amino acids: CASSYAGSGNTIYF. The CDR3 region has the DNA TGTGCCAGCAGTTACGCGGGCTCTGGAAACACCATATATTTT.

CDR3 protein: CASRGGGGLNTEAFF. The CDR3 coding sequence is TGCGCCAGCAGAGGAGGCGGGGGCCTTAACACTGAAGCTTTCTTT. This chain links TRBV5-1 with TRBJ1-1; maybe TRBD1 (6 bases). Trimming took off 5 bases at V and 2 bases at J, with 16 bases between the two ends. Germline V CDR1 and CDR2: SGHRS, YFSETQ. The CDR3 covers 15 residues.

V gene TRBV5-4 combines with J gene TRBJ2-7, with 9 bases fitting TRBD1. CDR1 SGHNT and CDR2 YYREEE come from the germline V gene (reference sequence). Losses at the gene ends were 4 bases for V and 3 bases for J; bases not matched to a gene: 8. CDR3 length: 15 amino acids. The CDR3 nucleotides read TGTGCCAGCAGCCCTCCGGGACAGGGTTTCTACGAGCAGTACTTC. Amino acids: CASSPPGQGFYEQYF.

The chain combines TRBV2 with TRBJ2-5; 11 bases are shared with TRBD2. Germline V gene data show CDR1 as SNHLY and CDR2 as FYNNEI. The CDR3 runs to 15 residues. V gave up 2 bases and J gave up 3 bases; unmatched junction bases: 2. CDR3 nucleotides: TGTGCCAGCAGTGAAAGGGGACTAGCGGAAGAGACCCAGTACTTC. Its translation is CASSERGLAEETQYF.

This clone was recorded only once. The gene calls are TRBV6-5 and TRBJ1-2; the D is unclear. The CDR3 loop spans 14 amino acids. Germline CDR1 reads MNHEY; CDR2 reads SVGAGI. V shed 0 bases and J shed 1 base, with 6 bases lying between them. This chain's CDR3 is CASSYSGRNYGYTF. The CDR3 DNA sequence: TGTGCCAGCAGTTACTCAGGCCGTAACTATGGCTACACCTTC.

Details on this clone: At the DNA level, this CDR3 is encoded by other sequences in the same sample as well. The chain couples TRBV6-1 to TRBJ2-5, with D uncertain. The CDR3 has 11 residues. Trimming left V 4 bases short and J 2 bases short, with 2 bases between. Germline V gene data show CDR1 as MNHNS and CDR2 as SASEGT. The chain's CDR3 is CASSVQETQYF. The CDR3 DNA is TGTGCCAGCAGTGTACAAGAGACCCAGTACTTC.

V gene TRBV27 combines with J gene TRBJ2-7; a possible D gene is TRBD2 (6 bases). Germline values: CDR1 MNHEY, CDR2 SMNVEV (reference sequence). The V end lost 8 bases, the J end lost 0 bases, and 8 bases lay between the germline ends. CDR3 length: 12 residues. The CDR3 region has the DNA TGTGCCAGCTACGGGAGCTCCTACGAGCAGTACTTC. It yields the protein CASYGSSYEQYF.

The V call is TRBV6-5, the J call TRBJ1-2; D is ambiguous. This CDR3 contains 12 residues. CDR1 is MNHEY, CDR2 SVGAGI, per germline. V dropped 5 bases and J dropped 2 bases, with 6 bases sitting between them. CDR3: CASSGRNYGYTF. The CDR3 DNA reads TGTGCCAGCAGTGGGAGAAACTATGGCTACACCTTC.

The chain combines TRBV11-2 with TRBJ2-5; D possibly corresponds to TRBD2 (5 bases). This CDR3 comprises 16 residues. Germline V gives CDR1 SGHAT, CDR2 FQNNGV. V dropped 1 base and J dropped 10 bases, with 22 bases sitting between them. The DNA of the CDR3 is TGTGCCAGCAGCTTAGTTGTACAGAGGACTTCAATAGGCCAGTACTTC. It encodes CASSLVVQRTSIGQYF.

V gene TRBV4-1 combines with J gene TRBJ1-3, with a tentative D call TRBD1 (5 bases). V lost 0 bases, J lost 4 bases, and 16 bases lay in between. The CDR3 extends over 17 amino acids. Germline V gene sequence: CDR1 MGHRA, CDR2 YSYEKL. The CDR3 DNA sequence: TGCGCCAGCAGCCAAGATCAGGGACTCTCTCAGGGAAACACCATATATTTT. Residues: CASSQDQGLSQGNTIYF.

The chain couples TRBV5-6 to TRBJ1-6, with 7 positions matching TRBD1. This CDR3 region has 15 residues. The trim removed 0 bases at V and 6 bases at J, leaving 3 bases unmatched. CDR1 is SGHDT, CDR2 YYEEEE, per germline. The CDR3 DNA is TGTGCCAGCAGCTTGGGGGACAGTGGTAATTCACCCCTCCACTTT. Its translation: CASSLGDSGNSPLHF.

This rearrangement joins TRBV21-1 to TRBJ1-5; the table's D gene call, TRBD1, was not cross checked with the DNA. TRBV21-1 is assigned pseudogene status. The CDR3 has 12 amino acids. CDR3 sequence: CASSSRNQPQHF. The CDR3 DNA reads TGTGCCAGCAGTTCCAGGAATCAGCCCCAGCATTTT.

The gene calls are TRBV14 and TRBJ1-2; D possibly corresponds to TRBD1 (6 bases). CDR1 is SGHDN and CDR2 is FVKESK in the germline V gene. The CDR3 runs 16 residues. Trimming left V 4 bases short and J 4 bases short, with 19 bases between. CDR3 in amino acids: CASSLPGTQGTYGYTF. CDR3 nucleotides: TGTGCCAGCAGCCTACCGGGGACACAGGGAACCTATGGCTACACCTTC. The full variable domain, completed using reference TRBV14 and TRBJ1-2, is EAGVTQFPSHSVIEKGQTVTLRCDPISGHDNLYWYRRVMGKEIKFLLHFVKESKQDESGMPNNRFLAERTGGTYSTLKVQPAELEDSGVYFCASSLPGTQGTYGYTFGSGTRLTVV.

The rearrangement joins TRBV7-8 to TRBJ2-7; D may be TRBD2 (6 bases). Germline-derived CDR1 and CDR2 are SGHVS and FQNEAQ. Trimming took off 5 bases at V and 3 bases at J, with 20 bases between the two ends. This CDR3 is 16 amino acids long. The CDR3 is CASSPRRDPFGYEQYF. The DNA for the CDR3 is TGTGCCAGCAGCCCAAGGAGGGACCCCTTTGGCTACGAGCAGTACTTC.

V usage is TRBV9 and J usage is TRBJ1-4, with a possible D match to TRBD1 (5 bases). Between the trimmed V and J ends, which lost 3 bases and 6 bases, there was a span of 12 bases. The CDR3 extends over 14 amino acids. Germline CDR1 and CDR2: SGDLS and YYNGEE. The CDR3 region is CASSAYQGDEKLFF. In DNA form, the CDR3 reads TGTGCCAGCAGCGCCTACCAGGGAGATGAAAAACTGTTTTTT.

In DNA, the CDR3 is TGTGCCAGCTCACCACCGTCGACGGGCACTGAAGCTTTCTTT. Translating gives CASSPPSTGTEAFF. The rearrangement links TRBV18 to TRBJ1-1; no reliable D call. Trimming removed 0 bases at V and 4 bases at J, with 9 bases between. The CDR3 is 14 residues long. Germline CDR1 KGHSH, CDR2 LQKENI.

This clone was seen only once. The rearrangement joins TRBV18 to TRBJ2-7, with 7 bases lining up with TRBD2. V was clipped by 2 bases and J by 7 bases; unmatched bases: 8. The germline gives CDR1 KGHSH, CDR2 LQKENI. The CDR3 runs to 14 residues. The CDR3 here is CASSPNGGFGEQYF. The CDR3, as DNA: TGTGCCAGCTCACCAAACGGGGGGTTCGGGGAGCAGTACTTC.

The chain combines TRBV30 with TRBJ1-5, with 7 bases identical to TRBD1. V lost 5 bases and J lost 5; bases outside the gene matches: 6. Germline V CDR1 and CDR2: GTSNPN, SVGIG (reference sequence). CDR3 length: 13 amino acids. The CDR3 here is CAWADREDQPQHF. Written as DNA, the CDR3 is TGTGCCTGGGCTGACAGGGAAGATCAGCCCCAGCATTTT.

This chain uses TRBV11-1 with TRBJ2-5, with D maybe TRBD2 (7 bases). Germline lookup yields CDR1 SGHAT and CDR2 FQDESV (reference sequence). The CDR3 has 15 residues. The V gene lost 7 bases and the J gene lost 4 bases, with 19 bases spanning the gap. The CDR3 region is CASTRGAGEGETQYF. The CDR3 DNA sequence: TGTGCCAGCACCCGGGGCGCAGGGGAGGGAGAGACCCAGTACTTC.

On this clone: This specimen includes other DNA sequences encoding the same CDR3. This rearrangement joins TRBV29-1 to TRBJ2-7; 7 bases are shared with TRBD1. Germline V CDR1 and CDR2: SQVTM, ANQGSEA. The CDR3 has 14 residues. The CDR3 nucleotides read TGCAGTGTGACCGGGACAGAGAGCTCCTACGAGCAGTACTTC. As protein: CSVTGTESSYEQYF.

This clone came up once. The gene calls are TRBV2 and TRBJ1-1; D gene uncertain. Germline CDR1 is SNHLY and CDR2 is FYNNEI. Deletions cut 9 bases from V and 1 base from J, with 12 bases between. The CDR3 totals 13 residues. The CDR3 coding sequence is TGTGCCAGTTCCGCGGACCGGAACACTGAAGCTTTCTTT. Amino acids: CASSADRNTEAFF.

A single count supports this clone. The chain is built from TRBV5-5 and TRBJ1-1; no clear D gene. The germline V gene has CDR1 SGHKS and CDR2 YYEKEE (reference sequence). V was clipped by 1 base and J by 3 bases, with 13 bases between them. The CDR3 sequence is 15 residues long. The CDR3 here is CASSLTLLGDTEAFF. For the CDR3, the DNA is TGTGCCAGCAGCTTGACTCTACTTGGGGACACTGAAGCTTTCTTT.

V usage is TRBV29-1 and J usage is TRBJ1-1; 10 bases match TRBD1. CDR3 length: 16 amino acids. V lost 5 bases to trimming and J lost 0 bases; unmatched junction nucleotides: 9. Germline CDR1 and CDR2: SQVTM and ANQGSEA. The CDR3 DNA sequence: TGCAGCGTTCCGGGACAGGGGTCCAGAGTGAACACTGAAGCTTTCTTT. Translating gives CSVPGQGSRVNTEAFF.

This clone was seen just once. This chain links TRBV6-5 with TRBJ1-1, with 7 bases that match TRBD1. Germline V CDR1 and CDR2: MNHEY, SVGAGI. The CDR3 consists of 14 residues. V was clipped by 6 bases and J by 0 bases; unmatched bases: 4. The CDR3, as DNA: TGTGCCAGCAGACGACAGGGACTGAACACTGAAGCTTTCTTT. Residues: CASRRQGLNTEAFF.

The V call is TRBV5-4, the J call TRBJ1-1; possible D gene TRBD1, 5 bases. Germline values: CDR1 SGHNT, CDR2 YYREEE (reference sequence). V lost 4 bases, J lost 2 bases, and 9 bases lay in between. This CDR3 region has 13 residues. Here the CDR3 DNA reads TGTGCCAGCAGCACCGACAGTAACACTGAAGCTTTCTTT. Encoded protein: CASSTDSNTEAFF.

This clone has just one count. V is TRBV11-2 and J is TRBJ1-1, with TRBD1 as a possible D gene (6 bases). Germline loops: CDR1 SGHAT, CDR2 FQNNGV. V gave up 5 bases and J gave up 0 bases, with 10 bases separating them. CDR3 length: 14 residues. CDR3 coding DNA: TGTGCCAGCAGCCTCGGGACATTGAACACTGAAGCTTTCTTT. Translating it yields CASSLGTLNTEAFF.

This chain connects TRBV19 to TRBJ1-6; 7 bases match TRBD1. The CDR3 contains 14 residues. The V gene's germline CDR1 is LNHDA and CDR2 SQIVND (reference sequence). Trimming took 5 bases from V and 7 from J; bases not matched to a gene: 5. This chain's CDR3 is CASSRQGGNSPLHF. For the CDR3, the DNA is TGTGCCAGTAGTCGACAGGGAGGAAATTCACCCCTCCACTTT.

The rearrangement joins TRBV6-6 to TRBJ2-7, with D perhaps matching TRBD2 (5 bases). From germline, CDR1 is MNHNY and CDR2 SVGAGI (reference sequence). Trimming pared 7 bases from V and 2 bases from J, leaving 12 bases between. The CDR3 runs to 13 residues. CDR3 loop: CASNGESTYEQYF. CDR3 sequence (DNA): TGTGCCAGCAACGGGGAATCGACCTACGAGCAGTACTTC.